Shown below are 21 T cell receptor beta chains from a single sample sequenced in a study of T cells in localized non-small cell lung cancer. Assay used: immunoSEQ multiplex PCR; TCRdb lists only in-frame clones, some missing. The sample holds around 25,000 clones, 92% seen once. Specimen: peripheral blood, collected before any cancer treatment. All receptors derive from a woman between 35 and 70 years old with stage I lung adenocarcinoma.

V usage is TRBV19 and J usage is TRBJ2-2, with a tentative D call TRBD2 (6 bases). The V and J ends lost 10 bases and 2 bases respectively, with 14 bases between them. The CDR3 consists of 14 residues. The V gene's germline CDR1 is LNHDA and CDR2 SQIVND (reference sequence). The CDR3 loop is CATKGLVNTGELFF. The CDR3 bases are TGTGCCACCAAGGGACTGGTTAACACCGGGGAGCTGTTTTTT.

The rearrangement joins TRBV7-8 to TRBJ2-7; TRBD2 matches at 7 bases. Germline CDR1 reads SGHVS; CDR2 reads FQNEAQ. The CDR3 is made up of 14 amino acids. J gave up 6 bases and V 5 bases, and 10 bases lay outside the gene matches. The CDR3 nucleotides are TGTGCCAGCAGCGTTGACAGCAGCGGGGTCGAGCAGTACTTC. As protein: CASSVDSSGVEQYF.

The gene calls are TRBV12-1 and TRBJ2-2; TRBD2, the D gene given by the table, was not confirmed from the DNA. TRBV12-1 is noted as a pseudogene. The CDR3 has 16 amino acids. The CDR3 nucleotides are TGTGCCAGCAGCTTTGAACTAGCGGAAAACACCGGGGAGCTGTTTTTT. It translates to CASSFELAENTGELFF.

The chain uses TRBV15 and TRBJ2-2, with D maybe TRBD2 (6 bases). The CDR3 length is 16 residues. V was shortened by 3 bases and J by 2 bases, with 13 bases between the two germline ends. CDR1 and CDR2 (germline): LNHNV, YYDKDF (reference sequence). CDR3 sequence: CATSSHPGSNTGELFF. In nucleotides, the CDR3 is TGTGCCACCAGCAGTCACCCCGGGAGCAACACCGGGGAGCTGTTTTTT.

V gene TRBV7-2 combines with J gene TRBJ1-2, with D possibly TRBD1 on 5 matching bases. Germline-derived CDR1 and CDR2 are SGHTA and FQGNSA. V lost 1 base to trimming and J lost 4 bases, with 13 bases between them. The CDR3 extends over 15 amino acids. This chain's CDR3 is CASSLGIGTGYGYTF. As DNA, the CDR3 is TGTGCCAGCAGCTTAGGCATAGGGACCGGCTATGGCTACACCTTC.

The J gene is TRBJ2-5, the V gene TRBV4-1; D is uncertain. Germline V gene sequence: CDR1 MGHRA, CDR2 YSYEKL. V gave up 0 bases and J gave up 1 base, with 18 bases separating them. CDR3 length equals 18 residues. CDR3 amino acids: CASSQDISVARLQETQYF. The CDR3 coding sequence is TGCGCCAGCAGCCAAGATATTTCCGTTGCCCGACTCCAAGAGACCCAGTACTTC.

The chain joins TRBV5-1 to TRBJ2-1; D is possibly TRBD1 (6 bases). The V and J ends lost 4 bases and 7 bases respectively, with 12 bases between them. The germline gives CDR1 SGHRS, CDR2 YFSETQ. This CDR3 spans 13 amino acids. The CDR3 region has the DNA TGCGCCAGCAGCACAGGGACCGGTAATGAGCAGTTCTTC. This encodes CASSTGTGNEQFF.

V is TRBV5-4 and J is TRBJ1-1; D is uncertain. CDR3 length: 15 residues. Trimming took 0 bases from V and 8 from J, leaving 17 bases between them. Germline V CDR1 and CDR2: SGHNT, YYREEE (reference sequence). This chain's CDR3 is CASSLASKRNREAFF. As DNA, the CDR3 is TGTGCCAGCAGCTTGGCCTCGAAAAGGAACAGAGAAGCTTTCTTT.

This clone was seen a single time. This chain connects TRBV6-1 to TRBJ2-5; no definite D call. This CDR3 is built from 12 residues. V gave up 10 bases and J gave up 4 bases, with 13 bases separating them. Looked up from germline, CDR1 is MNHNS and CDR2 is SASEGT. CDR3 sequence: CATKSWGETQYF. The CDR3 nucleotides are TGTGCCACAAAATCTTGGGGAGAGACCCAGTACTTC.

This chain links TRBV19 with TRBJ1-5; TRBD1 might be the D (6 bases). This CDR3 comprises 16 residues. Germline loops: CDR1 LNHDA, CDR2 SQIVND (reference sequence). Trimming left V 4 bases short and J 6 bases short, with 19 bases between. CDR3 loop: CASSKYPQGGGQPQHF. CDR3 sequence (DNA): TGTGCCAGTAGTAAATACCCACAGGGAGGTGGTCAGCCCCAGCATTTT.

This clone was recorded once. The chain employs TRBV6-6 and TRBJ2-7, with TRBD1 matching 7 bases. The V gene's germline CDR1 is MNHNY and CDR2 SVGAGI (reference sequence). Trimming at V came to 10 bases and at J to 0 bases, leaving 9 bases not matched to a gene. The length of the CDR3 is 14 residues. CDR3 nucleotides: TGTGCCATCAAAAGGGACAGCGACTCCTACGAGCAGTACTTC. Translated: CAIKRDSDSYEQYF.

CDR3 region: CASSSRGRGTSGNTIYF. CDR3 DNA: TGTGCCAGCAGCTCCCGGGGGCGCGGAACCTCTGGAAACACCATATATTTT. This chain uses TRBV11-2 with TRBJ1-3, with D perhaps TRBD1 (6 bases). Between the trimmed V and J ends, which lost 4 bases and 0 bases, there was a span of 16 bases. From germline, CDR1 is SGHAT and CDR2 FQNNGV. CDR3 size: 17 residues.

The chain employs TRBV21-1 and TRBJ2-1; the table's D call TRBD2 went unverified against the DNA. TRBV21-1 is shown as a pseudogene. The CDR3 covers 15 residues. The CDR3, as DNA: TGTGCCAGCAGCAACCGGGACTACTCCTCCGATGAGCAGTTCTTC. Encoded protein: CASSNRDYSSDEQFF.

The chain recombines TRBV18 with TRBJ2-1; 7 nucleotides align to TRBD1. This CDR3 has 13 amino acids. The J segment lost 7 bases and the V segment lost 3 bases, leaving 3 bases of the junction unmatched. Per the germline V gene, CDR1 is KGHSH and CDR2 is LQKENI. The CDR3 is CASSPGTANEQFF. The CDR3 coding sequence is TGTGCCAGCTCACCTGGGACAGCTAATGAGCAGTTCTTC.

This clone was seen a single time. The gene calls are TRBV6-5 and TRBJ1-2; D may be TRBD1 (5 bases). V was cut by 2 bases and J by 8 bases, with 9 bases left in between. CDR3 size: 12 residues. The germline CDR1 and CDR2 sequences are MNHEY and SVGAGI. In nucleotides, the CDR3 is TGTGCCAGCAGTTACCTCCAGGGCGGCTACACCTTC. Translating it yields CASSYLQGGYTF.

The chain is built from TRBV30 and TRBJ1-2; the D gene is possibly TRBD1 (6 bases). The CDR3 consists of 13 residues. The germline V gene encodes CDR1 GTSNPN and CDR2 SVGIG (reference sequence). Trimming left V 2 bases short and J 4 bases short, with 11 bases between. CDR3 nucleotides: TGTGCCTGGAGTATAGGGGGTAGCTATGGCTACACCTTC. Translating gives CAWSIGGSYGYTF.

The chain employs TRBV27 and TRBJ2-3; 11 bases are shared with TRBD2. After removal of 6 bases from V and 14 bases from J, the junction contained 28 bases not matched to a gene. The germline V gene has CDR1 MNHEY and CDR2 SMNVEV (reference sequence). The CDR3 is 19 amino acids. CDR3 in DNA: TGTGCCAGCAGCTCTAGTTCCCGGACAGCCGGGACTAGCGGACCGAGTCGGTATTTT. It translates to CASSSSSRTAGTSGPSRYF.

V and J are TRBV11-2 and TRBJ2-7; TRBD1 aligns across 7 bases. The CDR3 runs 15 residues. CDR1 SGHAT and CDR2 FQNNGV come from the germline V gene. Unmatched junction bases numbered 11, after V lost 5 bases and J lost 4 bases. The CDR3, as DNA: TGTGCCAGCAGCCAACGGCCGACAGGGCAATACGAGCAGTACTTC. This sequence encodes CASSQRPTGQYEQYF.

This clone was seen only a few times. The rearrangement links TRBV4-1 to TRBJ1-1, with no clear D. Per the germline V gene, CDR1 is MGHRA and CDR2 is YSYEKL. V gave up 1 base and J gave up 3 bases, with 12 bases separating them. There are 15 residues in the CDR3. CDR3 protein: CASSQAARPDTEAFF. As DNA, the CDR3 is TGCGCCAGCAGCCAAGCAGCCAGACCGGACACTGAAGCTTTCTTT.

The gene calls are TRBV5-1 and TRBJ2-2; the D gene is possibly TRBD2 (6 bases). CDR3 length: 17 residues. The germline V gene has CDR1 SGHRS and CDR2 YFSETQ. The V end lost 2 bases, the J end lost 5 bases, and 19 bases lay between the germline ends. For the CDR3, the DNA is TGCGCCAGCAGCTTTTCCCCCCCGGGAGTTTATACCGGGGAGCTGTTTTTT. Its translation: CASSFSPPGVYTGELFF.

This chain uses TRBV11-3 with TRBJ2-4; D is unclear. This CDR3 has 12 amino acids. V was cut by 2 bases and J by 9 bases, with 8 bases left in between. Germline lookup yields CDR1 SGHNT and CDR2 YENEEA. CDR3 in DNA: TGTGCCAGCAGCTTAAGTTTTGGCATTCAGTACTTC. Its protein product is CASSLSFGIQYF.